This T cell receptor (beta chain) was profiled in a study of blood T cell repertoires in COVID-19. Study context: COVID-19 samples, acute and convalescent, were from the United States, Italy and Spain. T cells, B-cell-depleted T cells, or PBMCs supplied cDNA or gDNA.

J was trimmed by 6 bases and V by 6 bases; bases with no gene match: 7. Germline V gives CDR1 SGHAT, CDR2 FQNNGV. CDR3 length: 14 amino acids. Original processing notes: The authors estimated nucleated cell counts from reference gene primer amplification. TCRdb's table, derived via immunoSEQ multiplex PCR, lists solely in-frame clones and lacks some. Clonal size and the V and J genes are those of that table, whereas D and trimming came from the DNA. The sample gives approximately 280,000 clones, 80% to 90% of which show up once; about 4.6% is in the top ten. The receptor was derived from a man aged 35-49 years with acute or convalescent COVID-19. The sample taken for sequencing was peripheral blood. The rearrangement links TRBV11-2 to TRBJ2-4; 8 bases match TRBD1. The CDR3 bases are TGTGCCAGCAGGGGACAGGTTCATTCAAACATTCAGTACTTC. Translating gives CASRGQVHSNIQYF.